The clone carrying this T cell receptor (beta chain) came up many times. TCRdb ran MiXCR on the RT-PCR reads and lists one entry per CDR3 protein. Among 30,000 to 35,000 distinct CDR3 sequences listed, under 7.5% were seen once. CDR1 and CDR2 from the germline V gene are MGHRA and YSYEKL. Unmatched junction bases numbered 4, after V lost 1 base and J lost 2 bases. The CDR3 covers 15 residues. The data originate from a study of patients and donors after allogeneic stem cell transplantation. V is TRBV4-1 and J is TRBJ1-2, with 7 bases fitting TRBD1. Sequenced material: blood, either unsorted or a sorted T cell fraction (not recorded which). The source is a human donor who was either an allogeneic HSCT recipient or a stem cell or donor lymphocyte infusion donor (not recorded which). It is not recorded whose cells these are; they may come from a transplant donor. DNA for the CDR3: TGCGCCAGCAGCCAAGGGGACAGAAAGAACTATGGCTACACCTTC. It is translated as CASSQGDRKNYGYTF.